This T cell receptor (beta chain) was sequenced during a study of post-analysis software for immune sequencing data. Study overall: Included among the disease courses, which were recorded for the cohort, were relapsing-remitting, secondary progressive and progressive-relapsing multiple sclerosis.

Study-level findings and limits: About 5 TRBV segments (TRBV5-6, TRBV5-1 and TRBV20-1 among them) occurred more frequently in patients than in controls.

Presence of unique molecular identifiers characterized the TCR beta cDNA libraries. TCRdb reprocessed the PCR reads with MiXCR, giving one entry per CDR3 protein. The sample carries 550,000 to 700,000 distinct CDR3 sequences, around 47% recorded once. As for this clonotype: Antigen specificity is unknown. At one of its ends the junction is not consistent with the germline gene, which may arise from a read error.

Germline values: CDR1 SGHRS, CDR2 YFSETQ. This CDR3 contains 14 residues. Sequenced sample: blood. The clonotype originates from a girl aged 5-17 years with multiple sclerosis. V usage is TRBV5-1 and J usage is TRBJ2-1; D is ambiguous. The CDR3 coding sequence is TGCGCCGGCAGCTTGCTCGACGGTAACAATGAGCAGTTCTTC. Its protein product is CAGSLLDGNNEQFF.